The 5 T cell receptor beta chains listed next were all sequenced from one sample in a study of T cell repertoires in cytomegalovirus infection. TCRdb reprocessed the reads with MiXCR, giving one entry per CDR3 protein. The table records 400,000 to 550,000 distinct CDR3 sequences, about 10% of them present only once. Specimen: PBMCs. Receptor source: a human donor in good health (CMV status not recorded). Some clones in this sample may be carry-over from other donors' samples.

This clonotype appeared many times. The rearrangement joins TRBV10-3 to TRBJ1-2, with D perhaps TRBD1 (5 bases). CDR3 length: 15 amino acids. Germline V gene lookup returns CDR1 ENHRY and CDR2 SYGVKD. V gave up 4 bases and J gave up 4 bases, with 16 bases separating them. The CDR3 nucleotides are TGTGCCATCAGTGCCGGGCCCCTGGGGGGCTATGGCTACACCTTC. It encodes CAISAGPLGGYGYTF.

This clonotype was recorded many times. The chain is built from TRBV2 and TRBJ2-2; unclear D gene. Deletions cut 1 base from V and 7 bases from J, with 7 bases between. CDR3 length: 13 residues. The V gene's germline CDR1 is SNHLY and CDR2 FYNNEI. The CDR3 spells CASSEVVNGELFF. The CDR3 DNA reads TGTGCCAGCAGTGAAGTTGTAAACGGGGAGCTGTTTTTT.

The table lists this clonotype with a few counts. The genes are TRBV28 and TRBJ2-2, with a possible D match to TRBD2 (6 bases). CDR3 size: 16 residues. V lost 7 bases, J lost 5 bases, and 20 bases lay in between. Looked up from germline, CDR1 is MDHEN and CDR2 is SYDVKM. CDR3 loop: CASTSMGGARTGELFF. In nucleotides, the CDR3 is TGTGCCAGCACCTCCATGGGGGGAGCGAGGACCGGGGAGCTGTTTTTT.

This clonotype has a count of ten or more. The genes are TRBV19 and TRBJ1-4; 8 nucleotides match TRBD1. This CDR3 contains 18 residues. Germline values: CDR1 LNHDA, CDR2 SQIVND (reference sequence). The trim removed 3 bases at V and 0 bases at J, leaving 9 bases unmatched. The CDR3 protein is CASSISGTGLATNEKLFF. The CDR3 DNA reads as TGTGCCAGTAGTATTTCTGGGACAGGCCTCGCAACTAATGAAAAACTGTTTTTT.

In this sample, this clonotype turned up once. In nucleotides, the CDR3 is TGCAGCGTTGTTGCGGACAGGTCAGGTTACGAGCAGTACTTC. Residues: CSVVADRSGYEQYF. The V gene is TRBV29-1, the J gene TRBJ2-7; 7 nucleotides match TRBD1. Losses at the gene ends were 4 bases for V and 4 bases for J; bases not matched to a gene: 10. CDR1 and CDR2 (germline): SQVTM, ANQGSEA. The CDR3 covers 14 residues.